The rows below give T cell receptor beta chains drawn from one sample of a study of TIL therapy for anti-PD-1-resistant metastatic lung cancer. Here immunoSEQ multiplex PCR was the method, and the copy in TCRdb shows in-frame clones only, minus some. This sample has tens of thousands of clones; around 87% occur once, and the top ten carry just over 2.5%. Sequencing was performed on blood, taken at baseline. All receptors come from a person aged 25 to 85 with non-small cell lung cancer. Both conserved end residues are part of each CDR3. Fields, in order: V gene, D gene, CDR3 length, clone size, J gene, CDR3 DNA, CDR3 protein. A D gene is named only where the DNA matches it firmly. Not all rows give a size; the values are once, few, many and, for expanded clones, a class.

V gene: TRBV6-5; D gene: TRBD2; CDR3 length: 15; clone size: .; J gene: TRBJ2-5; CDR3 DNA: TGTGCCAGCAGTTACTCGCGGGGAGGGAGGGAGACCCAGTACTTC; CDR3 protein: CASSYSRGGRETQYF
V gene: TRBV28; D gene: TRBD1; CDR3 length: 15; clone size: .; J gene: TRBJ2-7; CDR3 DNA: TGTGCCAGCAGTCTCCTGACAGGGCAGAGGCTCGAGCAGTACTTC; CDR3 protein: CASSLLTGQRLEQYF
V gene: TRBV18; D gene: .; CDR3 length: 16; clone size: .; J gene: TRBJ1-4; CDR3 DNA: TGTGCCAGCTCACCAGCGGCAGAAAGAGGTAGTGAAAAACTGTTTTTT; CDR3 protein: CASSPAAERGSEKLFF
V gene: TRBV12-5; D gene: .; CDR3 length: 15; clone size: .; J gene: TRBJ1-4; CDR3 DNA: TGTGCTAGTGGTTTCGCTCTCGGTGTCGGAGAAAAACTGTTTTTT; CDR3 protein: CASGFALGVGEKLFF
V gene: TRBV19; D gene: TRBD1; CDR3 length: 15; clone size: few; J gene: TRBJ2-7; CDR3 DNA: TGTGCCAGTAGTATAGTAGGGGGACAGGGCTACGAGCAGTACTTC; CDR3 protein: CASSIVGGQGYEQYF
V gene: TRBV11-2; D gene: .; CDR3 length: 14; clone size: .; J gene: TRBJ1-1; CDR3 DNA: TGTGCCAGCAGCCCAGGACGGGGGAACACTGAAGCTTTCTTT; CDR3 protein: CASSPGRGNTEAFF
V gene: TRBV5-1; D gene: .; CDR3 length: 14; clone size: .; J gene: TRBJ2-3; CDR3 DNA: TGCGCCAGCAGCTTGGAGGGGGAGGCAGATACGCAGTATTTT; CDR3 protein: CASSLEGEADTQYF
V gene: TRBV30; D gene: .; CDR3 length: 12; clone size: .; J gene: TRBJ1-1; CDR3 DNA: TGTGCCTGGAGTGGGGGGGACACTGAAGCTTTCTTT; CDR3 protein: CAWSGGDTEAFF
V gene: TRBV13; D gene: TRBD2; CDR3 length: 17; clone size: once; J gene: TRBJ2-3; CDR3 DNA: TGTGCCAGCAGCTCCCCCGGTACAGCGGGGGGGAGAGATACGCAGTATTTT; CDR3 protein: CASSSPGTAGGRDTQYF
V gene: TRBV5-4; D gene: TRBD1; CDR3 length: 15; clone size: .; J gene: TRBJ1-1; CDR3 DNA: TGTGCCAGCAGCTTCCGGACAGGTTTGAACACTGAAGCTTTCTTT; CDR3 protein: CASSFRTGLNTEAFF
V gene: TRBV6-5; D gene: .; CDR3 length: 14; clone size: .; J gene: TRBJ2-7; CDR3 DNA: TGTGCCAGCGCCCACCTGGACAAACCTAGCGAGCAGTACTTC; CDR3 protein: CASAHLDKPSEQYF
V gene: TRBV7-9; D gene: .; CDR3 length: 16; clone size: .; J gene: TRBJ2-3; CDR3 DNA: TGTGCCAGCAGCTTGTCCCCCTACCAGCCTCGGCTAGGACAGTATTTT; CDR3 protein: CASSLSPYQPRLGQYF
V gene: TRBV6-5; D gene: .; CDR3 length: 12; clone size: .; J gene: TRBJ1-5; CDR3 DNA: TGTGCCAGCAGTTACTCAGGTCAGCCCCAGCATTTT; CDR3 protein: CASSYSGQPQHF
V gene: TRBV28; D gene: .; CDR3 length: 14; clone size: .; J gene: TRBJ1-2; CDR3 DNA: TGTGCCAGCAGTTCCACAGGGACTGGGGGAGGCTACACCTTC; CDR3 protein: CASSSTGTGGGYTF
V gene: TRBV30; D gene: TRBD2; CDR3 length: 14; clone size: .; J gene: TRBJ2-1; CDR3 DNA: TGTGCCTGGAGTGGGGTAGCGGGGGGCCGGGAGCAGTTCTTC; CDR3 protein: CAWSGVAGGREQFF
V gene: TRBV4-1; D gene: TRBD1; CDR3 length: 14; clone size: .; J gene: TRBJ2-7; CDR3 DNA: TGCGCCAGCAGCCAAGAAACAGGGGCCCACGAGCAGTACTTC; CDR3 protein: CASSQETGAHEQYF
V gene: TRBV2; D gene: .; CDR3 length: 13; clone size: .; J gene: TRBJ1-5; CDR3 DNA: TGTGCCAGCAGTGATGGGTGGGATCAGCCCCAGCATTTT; CDR3 protein: CASSDGWDQPQHF
V gene: TRBV4-2; D gene: .; CDR3 length: 15; clone size: once; J gene: TRBJ2-3; CDR3 DNA: TGTGCCAGCAGCCAAGCGGGGCAGGGCGCAGATACGCAGTATTTT; CDR3 protein: CASSQAGQGADTQYF
V gene: TRBV28; D gene: .; CDR3 length: 14; clone size: once; J gene: TRBJ2-3; CDR3 DNA: TGTGCCTCTTACAATGTGCAGGTCACAGATACGCAGTATTTT; CDR3 protein: CASYNVQVTDTQYF
V gene: TRBV20-1; D gene: .; CDR3 length: 11; clone size: .; J gene: TRBJ2-3; CDR3 DNA: TGCAGTGCTAGCTCCCCGGATACGCAGTATTTT; CDR3 protein: CSASSPDTQYF
V gene: TRBV19; D gene: .; CDR3 length: 18; clone size: .; J gene: TRBJ2-1; CDR3 DNA: TGTGCCAGTAGTATAGGTAGCGGCCGACTAATCTCCTACAATGAGCAGTTCTTC; CDR3 protein: CASSIGSGRLISYNEQFF
V gene: TRBV13; D gene: TRBD2; CDR3 length: 18; clone size: .; J gene: TRBJ2-1; CDR3 DNA: TGTGCCAGCAGCTTAGAACTAGCGGGGGCTTACTCCTACAATGAGCAGTTCTTC; CDR3 protein: CASSLELAGAYSYNEQFF
V gene: TRBV28; D gene: .; CDR3 length: 11; clone size: .; J gene: TRBJ1-1; CDR3 DNA: TGTGCCAGCCGTGACGACACTGAAGCTTTCTTT; CDR3 protein: CASRDDTEAFF
V gene: TRBV9; D gene: TRBD1; CDR3 length: 16; clone size: .; J gene: TRBJ1-2; CDR3 DNA: TGTGCCAGCAGCCAGAGTAACACGGGACAGGGCTATGGCTACACCTTC; CDR3 protein: CASSQSNTGQGYGYTF
V gene: TRBV4-1; D gene: .; CDR3 length: 13; clone size: once; J gene: TRBJ2-7; CDR3 DNA: TGCGCCAGCAGCCAAGGGCTGAGCTACGAGCAGTACTTC; CDR3 protein: CASSQGLSYEQYF
V gene: TRBV15; D gene: TRBD2; CDR3 length: 16; clone size: .; J gene: TRBJ2-1; CDR3 DNA: TGTGCCACCAGCAGAGATGGGTCTAGCGGGAGCAATGAGCAGTTCTTC; CDR3 protein: CATSRDGSSGSNEQFF
V gene: TRBV11-1; D gene: .; CDR3 length: 15; clone size: once; J gene: TRBJ2-5; CDR3 DNA: TGTGCCAGCAGCTCTCTCTGGACGGGCCGGGAGACCCAGTACTTC; CDR3 protein: CASSSLWTGRETQYF
V gene: TRBV5-1; D gene: TRBD1; CDR3 length: 16; clone size: .; J gene: TRBJ2-3; CDR3 DNA: TGCGCCAGCAGCTTTTTGGGACAGGGGTCCACAGATACGCAGTATTTT; CDR3 protein: CASSFLGQGSTDTQYF
V gene: TRBV10-3; D gene: TRBD2; CDR3 length: 17; clone size: .; J gene: TRBJ2-3; CDR3 DNA: TGTGCCATCAGTGAGCTTCTAGCGGGTTTGAGCACAGATACGCAGTATTTT; CDR3 protein: CAISELLAGLSTDTQYF
V gene: TRBV28; D gene: TRBD2; CDR3 length: 14; clone size: once; J gene: TRBJ2-2; CDR3 DNA: TGTGCCAGCAGCACAGCTAGCGGCACCGGGGAGCTGTTTTTT; CDR3 protein: CASSTASGTGELFF
V gene: TRBV3-1/TRBV3-2; D gene: TRBD2; CDR3 length: 12; clone size: .; J gene: TRBJ2-1; CDR3 DNA: TGTGCCAGCAGCCGCGGGGGAAATGAGCAGTTCTTC; CDR3 protein: CASSRGGNEQFF
V gene: TRBV9; D gene: .; CDR3 length: 16; clone size: .; J gene: TRBJ2-3; CDR3 DNA: TGTGCCAGCACCAAAGGTGTGCAGGGAATCACAGATACGCAGTATTTT; CDR3 protein: CASTKGVQGITDTQYF